This T cell receptor beta chain was identified in a study of T cells in Graves' hyperthyroidism and ophthalmopathy (dated by TCRdb to 2018 to 2020). About the full investigation: Peripheral blood was sampled at the time of initial diagnosis, prior to any treatment. The study also compared thyroid tissue and blood T-cell repertoires from about six Graves' hyperthyroidism patients. The 100 discovery patients were randomly split 7:3 into training and test sets. Prospective prediction of ophthalmopathy was tested in an independent validation cohort of approximately 19 hyperthyroidism patients and 15 to 17 patients who later progressed to ophthalmopathy. After blood sampling, hyperthyroidism patients were treated with methimazole at a starting dose of 30 mg daily, and ophthalmopathy patients were treated with high-dose intravenous methylprednisolone. To identify TCR V-J signatures that set the groups apart, the researchers used a discovery cohort of about a hundred patients, made up of 43 with Graves' ophthalmopathy and 57 with stable Graves' hyperthyroidism. TCR Vbeta CDR3 sequencing of some 140 peripheral blood samples (43 ophthalmopathy, about 74 hyperthyroidism and around 17 progressor patients) is reported in the paper. Study-wide findings and limitations: In validation, the model predicted progression to ophthalmopathy with around 71% sensitivity and 72% to 75% specificity, a median of 6.5 months before onset. In cross-validation, a model built on a 13 V-J signature told ophthalmopathy apart from stable hyperthyroidism with just under 90% sensitivity and around 81% specificity, and in testing the same model reached 80%/75%. Most expanded thyroid clonotypes (frequency above 0.001) were also detected in blood, suggesting blood repertoires may reflect thyroid immune responses. No statistical method was used to set the sample size in advance, and investigators knew the group allocation.

Amplification of TCR beta CDR3 regions was carried out from RNA transcripts. A first-round RT-PCR of the TCR CDR3 used the HTBI primer set with the Qiagen OneStep RT-PCR kit. A second multiplex PCR round built the libraries, followed by size selection and purification. Libraries were sequenced paired-end with 100 bp reads on an Illumina HiSeq2000. The study's processing was this. SOAPnuke was used to process the raw data, throwing out any read that contained adapters or uncalled bases, had a mean Phred below 15, or lacked an exact constant-primer or identifier match. High-quality paired reads were merged with COPE v1.2.5, and unique nucleotide sequences were defined as clonotypes. Clonotypes were aligned to IMGT TRBV, TRBD and TRBJ reference segments using MiTCR v1.1. Analysis was restricted to V-J combinations with a frequency above 0.0001, which covered roughly 99% of repertoires. A TCS score was defined as the ratio of F50 (clonal expansion) to E x V (chaos), with BLOSUM62-based TCRdist applied between CDR3 peptides within each V-J. Welch's t-statistics and random forest reduced just over 500 V-J features to 13, which were used in a naive Bayes classifier (R e1071). TCRdb ran its own pipeline on the public reads, namely fastp trimming at Q25 and MiXCR clone calling, and kept in-frame beta chains. One record per CDR3 amino acid sequence lists the most common genes and DNA. It is TCRdb's table, rather than the study itself, that gives the V and J calls and clone size. The table for this sample lists some 350,000 distinct CDR3 sequences; about a fifth of them were counted only once. Of the sample, 3.7% is held by the ten largest clones.

Trimming takes 4 bases off V and 2 bases off J; junction bases not matched to a gene: 8. The CDR3 runs 15 amino acids, cysteine and phenylalanine included. Only CDR3 DNA is held: 45 bases, read in frame from base 1. Reading the germline V gene gives CDR1 SGHAT and CDR2 FQNNGV. Stable Graves' hyperthyroidism was defined as the absence of progression to ophthalmopathy over 18 months of follow-up. Hyperthyroidism patients were newly diagnosed, with disease duration under 2 months, and aged 18 to 65 years. Any patient with an uncontrolled infection, another autoimmune disease, pregnancy or lactation was excluded. Diagnoses were based on clinical symptoms, serum thyroxine and TRAb, thyroid ultrasound and orbital computed tomography. PBMCs were separated from approximately 10 ml of fresh peripheral blood using Ficoll-Paque density gradient centrifugation. Total RNA was extracted using Trizol reagent, and RNA quality was assessed on an Agilent 2100 Bioanalyzer.

This clonotype was seen many times. Which antigen it targets is not known. Per-nucleotide qualities are absent, and no much larger clonotype sits a single base away. The sequenced sample was blood. The chain couples TRBV11-2 to TRBJ2-7, with 7 central nucleotides matching TRBD1. The receptor was derived from a woman in her late teens or twenties with Graves' hyperthyroidism. The bases read TGTGCCAGCAGCTCCCACGACAGGGACACCTACGAGCAGTACTTC. This codes for CASSSHDRDTYEQYF.